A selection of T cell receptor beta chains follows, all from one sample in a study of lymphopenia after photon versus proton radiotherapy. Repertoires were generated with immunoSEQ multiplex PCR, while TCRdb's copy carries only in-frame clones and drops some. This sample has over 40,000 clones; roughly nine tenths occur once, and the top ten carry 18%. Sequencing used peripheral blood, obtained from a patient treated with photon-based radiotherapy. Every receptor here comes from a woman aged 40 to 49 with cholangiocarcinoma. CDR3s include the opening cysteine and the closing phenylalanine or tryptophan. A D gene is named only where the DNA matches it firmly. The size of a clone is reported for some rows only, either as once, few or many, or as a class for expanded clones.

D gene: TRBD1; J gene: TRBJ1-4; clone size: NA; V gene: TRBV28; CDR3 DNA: TGTGCCAGCAGTCCCCCGGCGGGGGGACAGGAAAAACTGTTTTTT; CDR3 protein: CASSPPAGGQEKLFF
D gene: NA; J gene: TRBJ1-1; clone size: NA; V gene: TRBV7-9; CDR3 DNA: TGTGCCAGCAGGCGGGACGGGAACACTGAAGCTTTCTTT; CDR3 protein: CASRRDGNTEAFF
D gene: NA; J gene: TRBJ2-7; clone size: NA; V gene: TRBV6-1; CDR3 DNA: TGTGCCAGCAGTGAAGGAGTTATTAGCTCCTACGAGCAGTACTTC; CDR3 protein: CASSEGVISSYEQYF
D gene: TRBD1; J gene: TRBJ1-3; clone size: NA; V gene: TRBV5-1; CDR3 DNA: TGCGCCAGCAGCTCAGGGACAGGGAAAAGCTCTGGAAACACCATATATTTT; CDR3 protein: CASSSGTGKSSGNTIYF
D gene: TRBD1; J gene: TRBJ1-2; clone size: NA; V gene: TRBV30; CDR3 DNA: TGTGCCTGGAGGGCTCGACAGGGGATTGGCTACACCTTC; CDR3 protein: CAWRARQGIGYTF
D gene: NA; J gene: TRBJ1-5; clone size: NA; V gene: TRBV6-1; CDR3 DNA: TGTGCCAGCAGTTGGACGGGGGGAATCGATCAGCCCCAGCATTTT; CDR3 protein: CASSWTGGIDQPQHF
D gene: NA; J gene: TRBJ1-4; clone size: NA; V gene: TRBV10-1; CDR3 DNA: TGCGCCAGCAGGTGGAATCAGAAACTGTTTTTT; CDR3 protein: CASRWNQKLFF
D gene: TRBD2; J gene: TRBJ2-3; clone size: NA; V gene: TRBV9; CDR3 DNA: TGTGCCAGCAGCGTAGATGGGACTAGCGGGTGGGACACGCAGTATTTT; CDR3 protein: CASSVDGTSGWDTQYF
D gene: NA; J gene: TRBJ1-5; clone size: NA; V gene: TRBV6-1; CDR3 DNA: TGTGCCAGCAGTGAAGGGCTCTTGATCGATCAGCCCCAGCATTTT; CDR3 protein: CASSEGLLIDQPQHF
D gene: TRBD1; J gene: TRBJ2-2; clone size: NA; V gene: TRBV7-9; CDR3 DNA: TGTGCCAGCAGCCCAGGACAGGGGGCGAACGGGGAGCTGTTTTTT; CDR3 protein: CASSPGQGANGELFF
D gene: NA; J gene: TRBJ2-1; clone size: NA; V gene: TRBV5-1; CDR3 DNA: TGCGCCAGCACCCTAGCGACTGAGCAGTTCTTC; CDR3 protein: CASTLATEQFF
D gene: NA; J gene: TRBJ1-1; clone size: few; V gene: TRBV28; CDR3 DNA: TGTGCCAGCGGGGGGATTGAAGCTTTCTTT; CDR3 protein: CASGGIEAFF
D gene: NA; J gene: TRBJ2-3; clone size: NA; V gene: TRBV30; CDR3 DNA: TGTGCCTGGAGCCCCCTGGGGCAGGTTTTCACAGATACGCAGTATTTT; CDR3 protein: CAWSPLGQVFTDTQYF
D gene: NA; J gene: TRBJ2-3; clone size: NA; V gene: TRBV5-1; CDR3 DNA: TGCGCCAGCAGCTTGGCCTGGTCGGAGACAGATACGCAGTATTTT; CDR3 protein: CASSLAWSETDTQYF
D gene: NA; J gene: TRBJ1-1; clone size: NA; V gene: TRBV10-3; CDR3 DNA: TGTGCCATCAGTGAACAGAAGGGGACGAACACTGAAGCTTTCTTT; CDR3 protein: CAISEQKGTNTEAFF
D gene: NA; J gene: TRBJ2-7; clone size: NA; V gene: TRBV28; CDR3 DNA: TGTGCCAGCAGTATGGACCCGTACGAGCAGTACTTC; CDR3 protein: CASSMDPYEQYF
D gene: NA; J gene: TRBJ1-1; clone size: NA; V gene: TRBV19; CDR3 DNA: TGTGCCAGTAGTACTAGTGGCATGAACACTGAAGCTTTCTTT; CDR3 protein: CASSTSGMNTEAFF
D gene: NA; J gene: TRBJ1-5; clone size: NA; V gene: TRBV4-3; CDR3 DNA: TGCGCCAGCAGCCAGGTCCGAGATCAGCCCCAGCATTTT; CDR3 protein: CASSQVRDQPQHF
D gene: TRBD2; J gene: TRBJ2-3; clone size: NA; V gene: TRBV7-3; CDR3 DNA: TGTGCCAGCAGCTTAACTGGGCTAGCGGGGGGTGCAGATACGCAGTATTTT; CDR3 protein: CASSLTGLAGGADTQYF
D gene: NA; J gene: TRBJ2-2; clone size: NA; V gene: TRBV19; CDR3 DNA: TGTGCCGTCCAGACAGGGCTAGCGGCCGGGGAGCTGTTTTTT; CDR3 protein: CAVQTGLAAGELFF
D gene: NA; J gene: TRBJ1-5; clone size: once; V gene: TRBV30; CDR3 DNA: TGTGCCTGGAGTGTAGCCCGGAATCAGCCCCAGCATTTT; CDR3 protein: CAWSVARNQPQHF
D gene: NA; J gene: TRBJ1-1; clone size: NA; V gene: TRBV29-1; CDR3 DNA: TGCAGCGTTGAAGCGAGAAACCGGGGGGAGAAAGCTTTCTTT; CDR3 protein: CSVEARNRGEKAFF
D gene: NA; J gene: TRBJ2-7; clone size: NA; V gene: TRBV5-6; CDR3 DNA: TGTGCCAGCAGAAGCTTGGTCCAGGGTCCCTCCTACGAGCAGTACTTC; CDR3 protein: CASRSLVQGPSYEQYF
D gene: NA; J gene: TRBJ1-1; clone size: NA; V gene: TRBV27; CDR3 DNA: TGTGCCAGCAGCCTCGGACACCAAGGTGAAGCTTTCTTT; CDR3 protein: CASSLGHQGEAFF
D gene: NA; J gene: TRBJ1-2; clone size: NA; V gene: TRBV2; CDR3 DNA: TGTGCCAGCAGCCAAGCCCCCCAATCTAACTATGGCTACACCTTC; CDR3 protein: CASSQAPQSNYGYTF
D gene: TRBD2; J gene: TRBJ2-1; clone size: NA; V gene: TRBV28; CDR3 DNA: TGTGCCAGCAGTTCCCCGGCGGGGGGGTACAATGAGCAGTTCTTC; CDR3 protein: CASSSPAGGYNEQFF
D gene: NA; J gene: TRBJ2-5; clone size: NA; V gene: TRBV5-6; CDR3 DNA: TGTGCCAGCAGCTTGGGGGTTGGGGAGACCCAGTACTTC; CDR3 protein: CASSLGVGETQYF
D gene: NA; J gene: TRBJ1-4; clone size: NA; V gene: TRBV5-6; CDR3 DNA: TGTGCCAGCAGCTTGGGGTTGGGGGACGGAGAATTTGAAAAACTGTTTTTT; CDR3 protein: CASSLGLGDGEFEKLFF
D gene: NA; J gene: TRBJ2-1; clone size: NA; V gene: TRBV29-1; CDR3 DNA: TGCAGCGTCCTCCCATTAGCGGACAACAATGAGCAGTTCTTC; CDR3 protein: CSVLPLADNNEQFF
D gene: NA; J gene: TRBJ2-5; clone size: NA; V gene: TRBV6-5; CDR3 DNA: TGTGCCAGCAGACTAGGTCTGGGTGAGACCCAGTACTTC; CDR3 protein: CASRLGLGETQYF
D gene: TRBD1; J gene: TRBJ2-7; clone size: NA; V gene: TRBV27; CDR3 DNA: TGTGCCAGCAGTTTCGGACAGGGGGACTACGAGCAGTACTTC; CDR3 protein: CASSFGQGDYEQYF
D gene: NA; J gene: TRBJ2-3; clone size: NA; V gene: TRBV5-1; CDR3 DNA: TGCGCCAGCAGCGTGGGGGCTAGCGGAGGCACAGATACGCAGTATTTT; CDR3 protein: CASSVGASGGTDTQYF
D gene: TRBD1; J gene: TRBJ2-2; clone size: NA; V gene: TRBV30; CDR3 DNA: TGTGCCTGGAGTACCTCAGGGGGCGGCAGGTTAAGCGGGGAGCTGTTTTTT; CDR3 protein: CAWSTSGGGRLSGELFF
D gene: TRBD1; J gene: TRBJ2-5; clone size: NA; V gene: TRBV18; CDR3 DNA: TGTGCCAGCTCACAACAGGGGGGAACTCAAGAGACCCAGTACTTC; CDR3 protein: CASSQQGGTQETQYF
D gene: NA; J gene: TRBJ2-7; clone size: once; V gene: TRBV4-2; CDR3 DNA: TGTGCCAGCAGCCAAGAACAGGGAGGTTTTTTCGAGCAGTACTTC; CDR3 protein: CASSQEQGGFFEQYF
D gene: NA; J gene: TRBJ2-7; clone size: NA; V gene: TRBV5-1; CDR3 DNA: TGCGCCAGCAGCTTGGCTGGGGGAGTGAAGGAGCAGTACTTC; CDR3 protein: CASSLAGGVKEQYF
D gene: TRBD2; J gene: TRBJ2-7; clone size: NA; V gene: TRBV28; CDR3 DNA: TGTGCCAGCAGTCCCGGGACTACACAAAGGGAGCAGTACTTC; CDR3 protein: CASSPGTTQREQYF
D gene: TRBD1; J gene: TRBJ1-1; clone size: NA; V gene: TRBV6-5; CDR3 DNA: TGTGCCAGCAGTTACGCCGGGACAGGGGGCACTGAAGCTTTCTTT; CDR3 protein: CASSYAGTGGTEAFF
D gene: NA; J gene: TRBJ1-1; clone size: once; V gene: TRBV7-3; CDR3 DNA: TGTGCCAGCAGCCCCACGATGAACACTGAAGCTTTCTTT; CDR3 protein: CASSPTMNTEAFF
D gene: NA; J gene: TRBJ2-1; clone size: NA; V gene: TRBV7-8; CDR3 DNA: TGTGCCAGCAGCCCTCGGACAGCCTACAATGAGCAGTTCTTC; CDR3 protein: CASSPRTAYNEQFF
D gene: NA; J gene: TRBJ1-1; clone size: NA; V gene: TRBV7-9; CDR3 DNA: TGTGCCAGCAGCCCAGGGTATCCTGAAGCTTTCTTT; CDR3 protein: CASSPGYPEAFF
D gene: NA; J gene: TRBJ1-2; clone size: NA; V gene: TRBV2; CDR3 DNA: TGTGCCAGCAGCACCCTCCCCAGGGACCATGGCTACACCTTC; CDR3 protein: CASSTLPRDHGYTF
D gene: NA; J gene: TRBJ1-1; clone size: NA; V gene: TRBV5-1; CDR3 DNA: TGCGCCAGCAGGGGAGGGTCCGACACTGAAGCTTTCTTT; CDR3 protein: CASRGGSDTEAFF
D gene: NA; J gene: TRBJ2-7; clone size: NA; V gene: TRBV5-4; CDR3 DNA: TGTGCCAGCAGCTTGGGGGGCCTCGAGCAGTACTTC; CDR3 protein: CASSLGGLEQYF
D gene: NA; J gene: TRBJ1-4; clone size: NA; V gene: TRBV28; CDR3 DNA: TGTGCCAGCCGAACTCCAGATTTCGGGGGTAATGAAAAACTGTTTTTT; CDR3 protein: CASRTPDFGGNEKLFF
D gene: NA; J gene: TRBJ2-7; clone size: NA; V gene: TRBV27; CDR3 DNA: TGTGCCAGCAGTTTAAAGGCGGGATCCCTTGGGGAGCAGTACTTC; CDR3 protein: CASSLKAGSLGEQYF
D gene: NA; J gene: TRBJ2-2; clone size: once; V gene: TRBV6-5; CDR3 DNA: TGTGCCAGCAGTATGGGACTTGAGGACACCGGGGAGCTGTTTTTT; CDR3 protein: CASSMGLEDTGELFF
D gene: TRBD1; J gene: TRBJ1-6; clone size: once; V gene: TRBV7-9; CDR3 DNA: TGTGCCAGCAGCTTGGGGACAGACAATTCACCCCTCCACTTT; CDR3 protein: CASSLGTDNSPLHF
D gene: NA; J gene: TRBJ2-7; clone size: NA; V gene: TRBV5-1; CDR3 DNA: TGCGCCAGCAGCTTCGGGACGGACTCTTACGAGCAGTACTTC; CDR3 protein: CASSFGTDSYEQYF
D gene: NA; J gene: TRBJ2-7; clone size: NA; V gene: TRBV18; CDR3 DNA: TGTGCCAGCTCACCCGCAGGGCCCCACGAGCAGTACTTC; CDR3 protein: CASSPAGPHEQYF
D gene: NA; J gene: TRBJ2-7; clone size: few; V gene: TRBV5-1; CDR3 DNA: TGCGCCAGCAGCTTGGCCCCGCGCGAGCAGTACTTC; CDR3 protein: CASSLAPREQYF
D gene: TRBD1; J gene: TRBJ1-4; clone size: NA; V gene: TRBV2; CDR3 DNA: TGTGCCAGCAGTCCAAGACAGGGGCAAGTGTGGGAAAAACTGTTTTTT; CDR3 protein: CASSPRQGQVWEKLFF
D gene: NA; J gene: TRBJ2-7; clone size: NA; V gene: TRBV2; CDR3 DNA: TGTGCCAGCAGCCCGATGGCGCTTAGCTCCTACGAGCAGTACTTC; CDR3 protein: CASSPMALSSYEQYF
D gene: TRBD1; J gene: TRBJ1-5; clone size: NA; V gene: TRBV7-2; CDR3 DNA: TGTGCCAGCAGCCCCGGGACAGGGGACTCCAATCAGCCCCAGCATTTT; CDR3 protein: CASSPGTGDSNQPQHF
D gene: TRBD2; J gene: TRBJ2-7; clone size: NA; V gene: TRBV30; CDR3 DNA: TGTGCCTGTCCTAGCGGGGCAAGCTCCTACGAGCAGTACTTC; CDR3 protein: CACPSGASSYEQYF
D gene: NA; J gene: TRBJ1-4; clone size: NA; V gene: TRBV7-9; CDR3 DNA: TGTGCCAGCAGCTTAGAAGGGTCCGGCAGGGAAAAACTGTTTTTT; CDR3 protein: CASSLEGSGREKLFF
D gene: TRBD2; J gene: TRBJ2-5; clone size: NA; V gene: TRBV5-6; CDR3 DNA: TGTGCCAGCCGTGTCCTCGGGGAAGCGGGAGGTCGGGAGACCCAGTACTTC; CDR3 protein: CASRVLGEAGGRETQYF
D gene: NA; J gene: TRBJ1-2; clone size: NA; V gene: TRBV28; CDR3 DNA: TGTGCCAGCAGTTTAAGACAGGCCGTGGAGGGCTACACCTTC; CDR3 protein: CASSLRQAVEGYTF
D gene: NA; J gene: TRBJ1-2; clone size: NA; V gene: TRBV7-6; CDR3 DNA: TGTGCCAGCAGCTCAACCACAGAGCCCGGGTACTATGGCTACACCTTC; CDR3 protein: CASSSTTEPGYYGYTF